One sample yielded the 7 T cell receptor beta chains listed below, sequenced in a study of shared clonotypes between healthy human individuals. TCRdb's copy holds only in-frame clones and misses some; the assay was immunoSEQ multiplex PCR. Of fewer than 350,000 clones listed, around 86% are singletons. Sequenced input: memory CD8+ T cells sorted from blood. Subset defined: CD45RO+ cells pooled with CCR7-negative TemRA cells. These receptors came from a man younger than 30 in good health.

The genes are TRBV27 and TRBJ2-6; the D is unclear. The ends were cut back, 6 bases at V and 0 bases at J, with 6 bases in the middle. There are 14 residues in the CDR3. Germline V gives CDR1 MNHEY, CDR2 SMNVEV (reference sequence). The CDR3 is CASSKNSGANVLTF. CDR3 in DNA: TGTGCCAGCAGCAAGAACTCTGGGGCCAACGTCCTGACTTTC.

This clone was observed a handful of times. The chain joins TRBV6-1 to TRBJ1-3; D gene ambiguous. Per germline, CDR1 MNHNS and CDR2 SASEGT. Trimming cost V 8 bases and J 4 bases, with 9 bases left between them. The CDR3 length is 12 residues. For the CDR3, the DNA is TGTGCCAGCTATTCCCAAGGAAACACCATATATTTT. This translates into CASYSQGNTIYF.

This clone was seen only once. The chain joins TRBV9 to TRBJ1-6; 9 bases are shared with TRBD1. This CDR3 contains 14 residues. Trimming at V came to 4 bases and at J to 9 bases, leaving 5 bases not matched to a gene. CDR1 and CDR2 from the germline V gene are SGDLS and YYNGEE. The DNA for the CDR3 is TGTGCCAGCAGCCCCCGACAGGGGGGTTCACCCCTCCACTTT. This codes for CASSPRQGGSPLHF. Full variable domain (remainder filled in from reference TRBV9 and TRBJ1-6): DSGVTQTPKHLITATGQRVTLRCSPRSGDLSVYWYQQSLDQGLQFLIQYYNGEERAKGNILERFSAQQFPDLHSELNLSSLELGDSALYFCASSPRQGGSPLHFGNGTRLTVT.

The V call is TRBV6-5, the J call TRBJ1-2; the D is unclear. There are 14 residues in the CDR3. CDR1 MNHEY and CDR2 SVGAGI come from the germline V gene. Trimming pared 2 bases from V and 4 bases from J, leaving 11 bases between. CDR3 in amino acids: CASSYVGFPYGYTF. CDR3 in DNA: TGTGCCAGCAGTTACGTCGGGTTTCCCTATGGCTACACCTTC.

The genes are TRBV29-1 and TRBJ1-1; 8 bases agree with TRBD1. The CDR3 extends over 15 amino acids. J was trimmed by 1 base and V by 7 bases; bases with no gene match: 11. Germline values: CDR1 SQVTM, CDR2 ANQGSEA. CDR3 bases: TGCAGCGCCAAACATACAGGGGGAGCGAACACTGAAGCTTTCTTT. This encodes CSAKHTGGANTEAFF.

This chain uses TRBV11-2 with TRBJ2-2; 7 positions agree with TRBD2. V lost 1 base to trimming and J lost 5 bases; unmatched junction nucleotides: 13. The CDR3 runs 18 residues. Germline lookup yields CDR1 SGHAT and CDR2 FQNNGV. CDR3 nucleotides: TGTGCCAGCAGCTTAGTTGCTAGCGGTGGGCCTAGGACCGGGGAGCTGTTTTTT. Translating it yields CASSLVASGGPRTGELFF.

Many counts were recorded for this clone. The chain employs TRBV13 and TRBJ2-7, with 7 bases lining up with TRBD2. The V and J ends lost 1 base and 2 bases, in that order; junction bases with no gene match: 8. This CDR3 contains 16 residues. CDR1 PRHDT and CDR2 FYEKMQ come from the germline V gene (reference sequence). The CDR3 here is CASSLEGGPLPYEQYF. The CDR3 DNA reads as TGTGCCAGCAGCTTAGAGGGAGGGCCCCTTCCCTACGAGCAGTACTTC.